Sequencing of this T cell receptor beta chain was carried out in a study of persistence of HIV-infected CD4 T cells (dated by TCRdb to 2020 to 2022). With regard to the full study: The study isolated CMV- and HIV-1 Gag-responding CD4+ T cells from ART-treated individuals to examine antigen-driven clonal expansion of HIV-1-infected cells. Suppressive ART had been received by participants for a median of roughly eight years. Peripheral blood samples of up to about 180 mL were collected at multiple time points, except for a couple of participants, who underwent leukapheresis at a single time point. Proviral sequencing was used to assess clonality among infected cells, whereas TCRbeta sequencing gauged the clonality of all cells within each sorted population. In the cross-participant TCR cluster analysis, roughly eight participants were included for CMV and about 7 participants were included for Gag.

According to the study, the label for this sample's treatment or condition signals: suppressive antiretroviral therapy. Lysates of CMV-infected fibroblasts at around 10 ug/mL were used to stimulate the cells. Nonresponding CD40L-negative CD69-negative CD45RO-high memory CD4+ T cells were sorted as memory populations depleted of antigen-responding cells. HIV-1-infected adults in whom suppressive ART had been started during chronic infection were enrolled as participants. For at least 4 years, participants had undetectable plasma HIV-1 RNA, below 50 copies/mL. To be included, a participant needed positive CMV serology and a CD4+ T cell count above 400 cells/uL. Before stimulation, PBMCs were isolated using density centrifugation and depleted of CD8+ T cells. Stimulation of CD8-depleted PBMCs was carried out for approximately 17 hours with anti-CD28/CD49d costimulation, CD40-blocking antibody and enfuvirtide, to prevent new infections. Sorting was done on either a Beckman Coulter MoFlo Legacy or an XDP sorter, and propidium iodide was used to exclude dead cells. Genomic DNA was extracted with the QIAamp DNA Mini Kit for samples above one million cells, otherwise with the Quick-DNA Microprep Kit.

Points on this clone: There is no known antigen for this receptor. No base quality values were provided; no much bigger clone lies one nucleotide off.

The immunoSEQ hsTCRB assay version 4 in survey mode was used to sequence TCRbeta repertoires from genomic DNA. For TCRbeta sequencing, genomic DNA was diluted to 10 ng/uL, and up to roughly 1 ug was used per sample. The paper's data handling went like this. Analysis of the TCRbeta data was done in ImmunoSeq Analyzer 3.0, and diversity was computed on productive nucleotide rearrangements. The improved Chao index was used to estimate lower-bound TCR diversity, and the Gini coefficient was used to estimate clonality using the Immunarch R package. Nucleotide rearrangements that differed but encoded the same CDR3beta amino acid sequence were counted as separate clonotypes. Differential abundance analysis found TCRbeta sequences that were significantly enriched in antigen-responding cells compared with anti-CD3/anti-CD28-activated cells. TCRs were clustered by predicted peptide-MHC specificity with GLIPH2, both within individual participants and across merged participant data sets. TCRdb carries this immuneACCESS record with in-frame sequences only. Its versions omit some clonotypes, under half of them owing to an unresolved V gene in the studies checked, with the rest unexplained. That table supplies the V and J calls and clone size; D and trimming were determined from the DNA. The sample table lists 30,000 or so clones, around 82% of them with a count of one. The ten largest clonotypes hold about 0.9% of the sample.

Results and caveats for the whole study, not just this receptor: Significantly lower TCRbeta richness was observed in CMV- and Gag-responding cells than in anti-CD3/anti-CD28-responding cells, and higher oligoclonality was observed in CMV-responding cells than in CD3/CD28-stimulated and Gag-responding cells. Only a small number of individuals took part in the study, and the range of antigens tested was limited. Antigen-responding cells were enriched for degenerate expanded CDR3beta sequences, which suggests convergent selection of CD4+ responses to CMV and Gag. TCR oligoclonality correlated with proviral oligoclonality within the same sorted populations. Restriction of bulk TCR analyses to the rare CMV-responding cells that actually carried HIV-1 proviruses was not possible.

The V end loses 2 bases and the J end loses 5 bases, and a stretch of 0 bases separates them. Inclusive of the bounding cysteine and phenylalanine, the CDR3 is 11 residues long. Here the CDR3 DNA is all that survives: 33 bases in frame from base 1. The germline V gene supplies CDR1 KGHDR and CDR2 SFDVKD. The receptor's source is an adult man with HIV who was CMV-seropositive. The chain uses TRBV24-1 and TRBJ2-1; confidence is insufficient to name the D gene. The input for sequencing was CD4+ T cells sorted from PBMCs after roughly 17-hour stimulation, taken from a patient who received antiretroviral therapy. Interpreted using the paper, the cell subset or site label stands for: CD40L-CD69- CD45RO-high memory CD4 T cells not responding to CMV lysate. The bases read TGTGCCACCAGTGATTACAATGAGCAGTTCTTC. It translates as CATSDYNEQFF.